Below are 26 T cell receptor beta chains sequenced from a single sample in a study of T cell responses to AZD1222 COVID-19 vaccine. This table comes from immunoSEQ multiplex PCR, and its TCRdb copy is limited to in-frame clones, with some not included. The table records 70,000 to 95,000 clones, 80% to 90% of them present only once. The specimen comprised peripheral blood, sampled 28 days after the second AZD1222 dose. All receptors come from an adult who received the AZD1222 COVID-19 vaccine.

The chain uses TRBV4-3 and TRBJ1-2, with 9 nucleotides matching TRBD1. V lost 4 bases, J lost 9 bases, and 6 bases stayed unmatched. The V gene's germline CDR1 is LGHNA and CDR2 YSLEER. This CDR3 has 13 amino acids. The CDR3 nucleotides read TGCGCCAGCAGCCTGATCGGACAGGGGAGCTACACCTTC. Protein sequence: CASSLIGQGSYTF.

The chain couples TRBV19 to TRBJ2-1, with 8 nucleotides matching TRBD1. The CDR3 sequence is 13 residues long. The germline V gene has CDR1 LNHDA and CDR2 SQIVND (reference sequence). V trimming: 6 bases; J trimming: 11 bases; junction bases outside the gene matches: 9. CDR3 sequence reads: CASRRTGTHKQFF. The CDR3 DNA reads as TGTGCCAGTAGACGGACAGGGACCCACAAGCAGTTCTTC.

The chain employs TRBV24-1 and TRBJ2-5, with 10 bases matching TRBD2. This CDR3 has 17 amino acids. J lost 4 bases, V lost 2 bases, and 9 bases had no gene match. Per the germline V gene, CDR1 is KGHDR and CDR2 is SFDVKD. The CDR3 DNA follows: TGTGCCACCAGTGATTCCCGGACTAGCGGAGCTTCAGAGACCCAGTACTTC. Its translation is CATSDSRTSGASETQYF.

The J gene is TRBJ1-6, the V gene TRBV6-5; D is perhaps TRBD1 (6 bases). The CDR3 is made up of 15 amino acids. CDR1 and CDR2 from the germline V gene are MNHEY and SVGAGI. V gave up 6 bases and J gave up 4 bases, with 13 bases separating them. The CDR3, as DNA: TGTGCCAGCAGCCGAAGACAGGAGTATAATTCACCCCTCCACTTT. Translating gives CASSRRQEYNSPLHF.

This CDR3 is CASSDMALWHHQPQHF. The CDR3, as DNA: TGTGCCAGCAGCGATATGGCTCTTTGGCATCATCAGCCCCAGCATTTT. V is TRBV3-1 (or the pseudogene TRBV3-2) and J is TRBJ1-5; D gene ambiguous. CDR1 and CDR2 from the germline V gene are LGHDT and YNNKEL (reference sequence). V gave up 5 bases and J gave up 5 bases, with 19 bases separating them. There are 16 residues in the CDR3.

The chain's CDR3 is CASSQAPASGAPDTQYF. CDR3 in DNA: TGCGCCAGCAGCCAGGCACCCGCTAGCGGGGCCCCAGATACGCAGTATTTT. The chain has TRBV4-3 and TRBJ2-3, with 9 bases identical to TRBD2. Unmatched junction bases numbered 11, after V lost 3 bases and J lost 4 bases. The CDR3 has 17 residues. Germline CDR1 is LGHNA and CDR2 is YSLEER.

CDR3 sequence reads: CASSLSPGPAYNEQFF. The CDR3 nucleotides are TGCGCCAGCAGCTTGTCCCCGGGACCGGCCTACAATGAGCAGTTCTTC. V gene TRBV5-1 combines with J gene TRBJ2-1; D may be TRBD1 or TRBD2 (5 bases each). The CDR3 runs 16 residues. Germline assignment: CDR1 SGHRS and CDR2 YFSETQ. Between the trimmed V and J ends, which lost 1 base and 2 bases, there was a span of 13 bases.

This clone was seen just once. The chain is built from TRBV4-1 and TRBJ2-7; D tentatively fits TRBD1 or TRBD2 (7 bases each). Trimming took 0 bases from V and 10 from J, leaving 19 bases between them. Germline assignment: CDR1 MGHRA and CDR2 YSYEKL. CDR3 size: 15 residues. In DNA form, the CDR3 reads TGCGCCAGCAGCCAAGAGGAAGGCAGGGGGGGCGGCCAGTACTTC. Protein sequence: CASSQEEGRGGGQYF.

The gene calls are TRBV28 and TRBJ2-1, with 10 bases fitting TRBD2. This CDR3 has 15 residues. Germline lookup yields CDR1 MDHEN and CDR2 SYDVKM. V shed 4 bases, J shed 4 bases, and the junction held 4 bases outside the gene matches. The CDR3 DNA sequence: TGTGCCAGCAGTTCCCAGCGGGAGGGTTACAATGAGCAGTTCTTC. It translates to CASSSQREGYNEQFF.

This clone was observed once. This chain uses TRBV7-9 with TRBJ1-1; no definite D call. The CDR3 has 12 amino acids. The V gene's germline CDR1 is SEHNR and CDR2 FQNEAQ (reference sequence). The V gene lost 6 bases and the J gene lost 3 bases, with 8 bases spanning the gap. The CDR3 protein is CASRGGDTEAFF. The DNA for the CDR3 is TGTGCCAGCAGAGGAGGCGACACTGAAGCTTTCTTT.

This clone was observed a handful of times. V is TRBV6-1 and J is TRBJ1-3; weak D call: TRBD1 (6 bases). The V end lost 1 base, the J end lost 8 bases, and 15 bases lay between the germline ends. This CDR3 contains 15 residues. Germline V CDR1 and CDR2: MNHNS, SASEGT. CDR3 protein: CASSEGGQKADTIYF. The CDR3 bases are TGTGCCAGCAGTGAAGGTGGACAGAAAGCAGACACCATATATTTT.

CDR3 sequence reads: CASSLGLVAGGMLEQFF. The CDR3 nucleotides read TGCGCCAGCAGCTTGGGACTAGTAGCGGGGGGAATGCTTGAGCAGTTCTTC. The chain carries TRBV5-1 and TRBJ2-1, with TRBD2 identical over 10 bases. The germline gives CDR1 SGHRS, CDR2 YFSETQ. There are 17 residues in the CDR3. J lost 9 bases, V lost 0 bases, and 12 bases had no gene match.

This clone was seen a few times. This chain links TRBV6-6 with TRBJ2-3, with no clear D. Germline CDR1 and CDR2: MNHNY and SVGAGI (reference sequence). The CDR3 is 14 amino acids. Trimming pared 0 bases from V and 4 bases from J, leaving 8 bases between. In DNA, the CDR3 is TGTGCCAGCAGTTACTCCAGTTTCGCAGATACGCAGTATTTT. Amino acids: CASSYSSFADTQYF.

The chain combines TRBV21-1 with TRBJ2-2; the tabulated D call, TRBD2, remains unverified against the DNA. TRBV21-1 is flagged as a pseudogene. This CDR3 comprises 15 residues. CDR3 sequence reads: CASSRSDYSSGELFF. The CDR3 nucleotides are TGTGCCAGCAGCAGAAGTGACTATTCCTCCGGGGAGCTGTTTTTT.

V gene TRBV10-1 combines with J gene TRBJ2-1; perhaps TRBD2 as D (5 bases). Germline V gives CDR1 WNHNN, CDR2 SYGVQD (reference sequence). The V gene lost 3 bases and the J gene lost 1 base, with 13 bases spanning the gap. The CDR3 is 16 amino acids. This chain's CDR3 is CASSESGGQSYNEQFF. Written as DNA, the CDR3 is TGCGCCAGCAGTGAATCCGGCGGGCAATCCTACAATGAGCAGTTCTTC.

The rearrangement joins TRBV29-1 to TRBJ2-3, with TRBD2 identical over 10 bases. This CDR3 is 13 amino acids long. The ends lost 6 bases at V and 9 bases at J; junction bases unmatched: 9. Germline V CDR1 and CDR2: SQVTM, ANQGSEA. The CDR3 is CSVDLAGGSTQYF. CDR3 coding DNA: TGCAGCGTCGACTTAGCGGGAGGTAGCACGCAGTATTTT.

This clone was observed a few times. The chain recombines TRBV6-4 with TRBJ2-6; 13 bases align to TRBD2. In germline, CDR1 is MRHNA, CDR2 SNTAGT. V was clipped by 0 bases and J by 0 bases; unmatched bases: 2. The CDR3 sequence is 19 residues long. The CDR3 DNA reads as TGTGCCAGCAGTGACTCGACTAGCGGGGGGCCCTCTGGGGCCAACGTCCTGACTTTC. It yields the protein CASSDSTSGGPSGANVLTF.

The chain couples TRBV7-2 to TRBJ1-1; weak D call: TRBD1 (5 bases). The germline V and J ends were trimmed by 3 bases and 5 bases, with 13 bases remaining between them. Germline lookup yields CDR1 SGHTA and CDR2 FQGNSA. This CDR3 spans 14 amino acids. The CDR3: CASSFKGSGTEAFF. CDR3 nucleotide sequence: TGTGCCAGCAGCTTTAAGGGGTCTGGAACTGAAGCTTTCTTT.

The chain carries TRBV6-5 and TRBJ2-2, with D hard to call. The CDR3 spans 14 residues. V was pared by 6 bases and J by 6 bases, with 14 bases between. Looked up from germline, CDR1 is MNHEY and CDR2 is SVGAGI. The CDR3 DNA reads TGTGCCAGCAGCCTACATGGCGGCGCCGGGGAGCTGTTTTTT. Its translation: CASSLHGGAGELFF.

This clone has only one observation. The chain has TRBV6-5 and TRBJ2-7; D not certain. This CDR3 has 13 residues. The V gene lost 0 bases and the J gene lost 7 bases, with 10 bases spanning the gap. Per the germline V gene, CDR1 is MNHEY and CDR2 is SVGAGI. The CDR3 region has the DNA TGTGCCAGCAGTTACTCGGTCGGGCGTGAGCAGTACTTC. Translating it yields CASSYSVGREQYF.

This chain uses TRBV4-2 with TRBJ1-4, with D uncertain. The V gene's germline CDR1 is LGHNA and CDR2 YNFKEQ. Trimming stripped 0 bases from V and 3 bases from J, with 11 bases between. The CDR3 is 16 residues long. CDR3 protein: CASSQDEIRSNEKLFF. The CDR3, as DNA: TGTGCCAGCAGCCAAGATGAAATTAGATCTAATGAAAAACTGTTTTTT.

V and J are TRBV19 and TRBJ1-2; D perhaps matches TRBD1 (5 bases). The germline V gene encodes CDR1 LNHDA and CDR2 SQIVND (reference sequence). Deletions cut 8 bases from V and 10 bases from J, with 23 bases between. This CDR3 is 14 amino acids long. For the CDR3, the DNA is TGTGCCAGTGACGATGGGACCGACATATCCGTCTACACCTTC. This codes for CASDDGTDISVYTF.

The V call is TRBV6-1, the J call TRBJ1-5, with D unresolved. The V gene lost 1 base and the J gene lost 10 bases, with 14 bases spanning the gap. This CDR3 region has 14 residues. CDR1 MNHNS and CDR2 SASEGT come from the germline V gene. The CDR3 region is CASSEGSGIKPQHF. CDR3 in DNA: TGTGCCAGCAGTGAAGGCTCGGGGATCAAACCCCAGCATTTT.

CDR3 sequence (DNA): TGCGCCAGCAGCTTGTGGGGTTCGCCAAGTGAGCAGTTCTTC. This codes for CASSLWGSPSEQFF. The chain carries TRBV5-1 and TRBJ2-1; D unclear. Trimming cost V 1 base and J 9 bases, with 14 bases left between them. CDR3 length: 14 amino acids. CDR1 and CDR2 from the germline V gene are SGHRS and YFSETQ.

The chain links TRBV5-3 to TRBJ2-2, with TRBD2 identical over 13 bases. TRBV5-3 qualifies as an ORF whose function is uncertain. V lost 0 bases, J lost 7 bases, and 9 bases stayed unmatched. The CDR3 length is 18 residues. CDR3 loop: CARSLVTSGREGNGELFF. The DNA of the CDR3 is TGTGCCAGAAGCTTGGTCACTAGCGGGAGGGAAGGGAACGGGGAGCTGTTTTTT.

The V gene is TRBV7-9, the J gene TRBJ1-4; 9 positions match TRBD1. V shed 1 base and J 8 bases; nucleotides not matched to a gene: 5. CDR1 is SEHNR and CDR2 is FQNEAQ in the germline V gene (reference sequence). The CDR3 is made up of 15 amino acids. The CDR3 DNA reads as TGTGCCAGCAGCTTAGGGGACAGGGTTCCCGAAAAACTGTTTTTT. Amino acids: CASSLGDRVPEKLFF.